The rows below give T cell receptor beta chains drawn from one sample of a study of cytomegalovirus exposure and HLA in healthy donors. Produced via immunoSEQ multiplex PCR; TCRdb's table is partial and in-frame only. The sample has 160,000 or so clones; more than 70% are singletons. Sample: PBMCs. Receptors originate from a man in his sixties in good health and CMV-seronegative. The CDR3 runs from the conserved cysteine through the conserved F or W. Fields, in order: D gene, CDR3 length, clone size, V gene, J gene, CDR3 DNA, CDR3 protein. A D gene is named only where the DNA matches it firmly. Size values are once, few and many counts, or a class for expanded clones, and some rows have none.

>-|15|-|TRBV28|TRBJ1-2
TGTGCCAGCAGTCAGAGGGTCGGCGGCAGCCATGGCTACACCTTC
CASSQRVGGSHGYTF
>-|15|-|TRBV7-9|TRBJ2-5
TGTTCCAGCAGCTTAGGAAAGGGGGGGGGAGAGACCCAGTACTTC
CSSSLGKGGGETQYF
>-|15|-|TRBV5-4|TRBJ2-5
TGTGCCAGCAGCCGCGAGTCGGGGCAGGGGGGGACCCAGTACTTC
CASSRESGQGGTQYF
>TRBD1|15|once|TRBV19|TRBJ1-5
TGTGCCAGTAGTATGGGGGGACAGGGTAGTCAGCCCCAGCATTTT
CASSMGGQGSQPQHF
>TRBD1|16|-|TRBV13|TRBJ2-3
TGTGCCAGCAGCACGGGGACAGGGGGGTTGGTAGATACGCAGTATTTT
CASSTGTGGLVDTQYF
>TRBD1|15|-|TRBV6-5|TRBJ1-2
TGTGCCAGCAGGGCGGGGGGACAGTCAAACTATGGCTACACCTTC
CASRAGGQSNYGYTF
>-|12|-|TRBV28|TRBJ2-2
TGTGCCAGCAGCCCCCTTCCCGGGGAGCTGTTTTTT
CASSPLPGELFF
>-|15|-|TRBV19|TRBJ1-6
TGTGCCAGTAGTATAGAACCCGGGTTGTCTTCACCCCTCCACTTT
CASSIEPGLSSPLHF
>-|16|few|TRBV6-5|TRBJ1-1
TGTGCCAGCAGTTACTCTGAGCCCGGAGCCGTTAGACAAGCTTTCTTT
CASSYSEPGAVRQAFF
>-|14|-|TRBV10-3|TRBJ2-2
TGTGCCATCACCCCGACTGGAGGGACCGGGGAGCTGTTTTTT
CAITPTGGTGELFF
>TRBD1|16|-|TRBV15|TRBJ2-7
TGTGCCACCAGCAGAGGCGGGACAGGAGCAGGCTACGAGCAGTACTTC
CATSRGGTGAGYEQYF
>TRBD1|16|-|TRBV6-6|TRBJ1-2
TGTGCCAGCAGTTATGATATGGGGACAGGGGTTTATGGCTACACCTTC
CASSYDMGTGVYGYTF
>-|15|few|TRBV5-4|TRBJ2-1
TGTGCCAGCAGCTTGCGGCAGGGTAGTTACAATGAGCAGTTCTTC
CASSLRQGSYNEQFF
>TRBD1|14|once|TRBV30|TRBJ2-1
TGTGCCTGGACTGGACAGGGCTCCTACAATGAGCAGTTCTTC
CAWTGQGSYNEQFF
>TRBD2|15|-|TRBV6-4|TRBJ2-1
TGTGCCAGCAGTGACTCGCTAGCGGGCTACAATGAGCAGTTCTTC
CASSDSLAGYNEQFF
>-|13|-|TRBV7-9|TRBJ1-1
TGTGCCAGCAGCTTAGTAGAGGGAACTGAAGCTTTCTTT
CASSLVEGTEAFF
>TRBD2|15|-|TRBV7-2|TRBJ2-1
TGTGCCAGCAGCCCCCTAGCGGGAGCTTACAATGAGCAGTTCTTC
CASSPLAGAYNEQFF
>-|13|-|TRBV9|TRBJ1-1
TGTGTCAGCAGCGTAGGGTCGGTCACTGAAGCTTTCTTT
CVSSVGSVTEAFF
>TRBD2|14|-|TRBV29-1|TRBJ2-3
TGCAGCGTTGTTGGCGGGGGGGCGATAGATACGCAGTATTTT
CSVVGGGAIDTQYF
>TRBD2|14|-|TRBV9|TRBJ2-3
TGTGCCAGCAGCCGACTAGCGGTTCAAGATACGCAGTATTTT
CASSRLAVQDTQYF
>TRBD2|15|-|TRBV11-2|TRBJ2-2
TGTGCCAGCAGCTTAAGCGGGAGGATCACCGGGGAGCTGTTTTTT
CASSLSGRITGELFF
>-|12|-|TRBV28|TRBJ2-2
TGTGCCAGCAGAATAAATACCGGGGAGCTGTTTTTT
CASRINTGELFF
>-|15|-|TRBV18|TRBJ1-1
TGTGCCAGCTCACCAGGGGAAACAGGCGCCGTGAGTGCTTTCTTT
CASSPGETGAVSAFF
>TRBD1|18|-|TRBV5-1|TRBJ2-2
TGCGCCAGCAGCACCACCCCCTGGACAGGGGGGAACACCGGGGAGCTGTTTTTT
CASSTTPWTGGNTGELFF
>-|16|-|TRBV27|TRBJ2-2
TGTGCCAGCAGTTTATTCGCGGGGACGAACACCGGGGAGCTGTTTTTT
CASSLFAGTNTGELFF
>TRBD2|16|-|TRBV25-1|TRBJ2-1
TGTGCCAGCAGTGAATCCCTGGGTAGCGGGAGGGCCGAGCAGTTCTTC
CASSESLGSGRAEQFF
>-|11|-|TRBV20-1|TRBJ1-2
TGCAGTGCTAACAGGGAGACTGGCTACACCTTC
CSANRETGYTF
>TRBD2|16|-|TRBV7-3|TRBJ2-1
TGTGCCAGCAGCTTTCGGAAAGCGGGGGTATACAATGAGCAGTTCTTC
CASSFRKAGVYNEQFF
>-|14|-|TRBV7-2|TRBJ2-7
TGTGCCAGCCTACAGGGTCATCAGTCCTACGAGCAGTACTTC
CASLQGHQSYEQYF
>TRBD2|16|few|TRBV9|TRBJ2-7
TGTGCCAGCAGCGTAGTGGCTAGCGGGAGTTCGTACGAGCAGTACTTC
CASSVVASGSSYEQYF
>-|19|-|TRBV21-1|TRBJ2-1
TGTGCCAGCAGCAAAGCGATCAGGAGGTGGGATACGAGGGTGGGTGAGCAGTTCTTC
CASSKAIRRWDTRVGEQFF
>TRBD2|18|-|TRBV9|TRBJ2-5
TGTGCCAGCAGCGTGGGACTAGCGGGGGGCCTCGGGAGGGAGACCCAGTACTTC
CASSVGLAGGLGRETQYF
>TRBD1|13|-|TRBV2|TRBJ2-7
TGTGCCAGCAGTCGGGACAGCCACTACGAGCAGTACTTC
CASSRDSHYEQYF
>-|16|-|TRBV7-6|TRBJ1-5
TGTGCCAGCAGCTTAGTGGCAGGTTTAGGCAATCAGCCCCAGCATTTT
CASSLVAGLGNQPQHF
>TRBD1|19|-|TRBV5-1|TRBJ1-1
TGCGCCAGCAGCAAGGACCCAGGGACAGATAAGTTTTTGAACACTGAAGCTTTCTTT
CASSKDPGTDKFLNTEAFF
>TRBD2|17|-|TRBV5-8|TRBJ2-1
TGTGCCAGCAGCTTATTGACTAGCGGTAGCTCCTACAATGAGCAGTTCTTC
CASSLLTSGSSYNEQFF
>-|15|-|TRBV18|TRBJ1-2
TGTGCCAGCTCACCTAAGACAGACCTTAACTATGGCTACACCTTC
CASSPKTDLNYGYTF
>-|18|-|TRBV7-9|TRBJ1-4
TGTGCCAGCAGCCCCTGGGCGGGCCCCAGGGGCACTAATGAAAAACTGTTTTTT
CASSPWAGPRGTNEKLFF
>-|14|-|TRBV5-5|TRBJ1-5
TGTGCCAGCAGCTGGGGAGGAGCAAATCAGCCCCAGCATTTT
CASSWGGANQPQHF
>-|18|-|TRBV5-1|TRBJ1-6
TGCGCCAGCAGCTTGGAAGCCCCACAGAGCTCCTATAATTCACCCCTCCACTTT
CASSLEAPQSSYNSPLHF
>TRBD1|14|-|TRBV7-2|TRBJ1-1
TGTGCCAGCAGCACTACAGGGGGGTCTTTTGAGAATTTCTTT
CASSTTGGSFENFF
>-|12|-|TRBV7-9|TRBJ2-1
TGTGCCAGCAGCTTAGAATACGGTGAGCAGTTCTTC
CASSLEYGEQFF